Each of the 30 T cell receptor beta chains below was sequenced from the same sample in a study of a mutant IDH1 vaccine in newly diagnosed glioma. Time point of the sample: week 47, end of study. Each dose delivered 300 ug of mutant IDH1 20-mer peptide subcutaneously with imiquimod. The repertoire was sequenced with immunoSEQ multiplex PCR; TCRdb's copy has only in-frame clones and lacks some. This sample has about 34,000 clones; around nine tenths occur once, and the top ten carry around 12%. These TCRs are of unknown antigen specificity. Material: PBMCs, obtained from a glioma patient whose treatment included an IDH1 peptide vaccine. These receptors all stem from a woman younger than 45 with glioma.

The rearrangement joins TRBV6-5 to TRBJ1-5; D remains unclear. Germline V gene data show CDR1 as MNHEY and CDR2 as SVGAGI. The CDR3 runs 13 residues. The V and J ends lost 6 bases and 7 bases respectively, with 13 bases between them. The CDR3: CASSAVRGQPQHF. CDR3 sequence (DNA): TGTGCCAGCAGCGCCGTACGGGGACAGCCCCAGCATTTT.

In this sample, this clone turned up a few times. The rearrangement links TRBV9 to TRBJ2-5; D is uncertain. Germline CDR1 reads SGDLS; CDR2 reads YYNGEE. This CDR3 region has 12 residues. Trimming cost V 3 bases and J 5 bases, with 8 bases left between them. The CDR3 protein is CASSALVETQYF. CDR3 nucleotide sequence: TGTGCCAGCAGCGCCCTAGTGGAGACCCAGTACTTC.

The rearrangement uses TRBV28 and TRBJ2-5; no firm D call. Germline CDR1 MDHEN, CDR2 SYDVKM. The V gene lost 2 bases and the J gene lost 5 bases, with 9 bases spanning the gap. CDR3 length: 13 residues. The CDR3, as DNA: TGTGCCAGCAGTTTAGCTGCGACGGAGACCCAGTACTTC. This translates into CASSLAATETQYF.

The chain is built from TRBV6-1 and TRBJ2-2; D ambiguous. CDR1 and CDR2 from the germline V gene are MNHNS and SASEGT. The CDR3 sequence is 16 residues long. V was pared by 4 bases and J by 5 bases, with 17 bases between. This CDR3 is CASSALASELTGELFF. In DNA, the CDR3 is TGTGCCAGCAGTGCTTTGGCATCGGAGTTAACCGGGGAGCTGTTTTTT.

The rearrangement links TRBV6-1 to TRBJ2-7; D is unclear. The CDR3 spans 10 residues. CDR1 MNHNS and CDR2 SASEGT come from the germline V gene. V was clipped by 8 bases and J by 6 bases, with 8 bases between them. CDR3 residues: CASGRFEQYF. The CDR3 DNA sequence: TGTGCCAGCGGCAGGTTCGAGCAGTACTTC.

The chain joins TRBV5-8 to TRBJ2-3; TRBD2 aligns across 8 bases. The trim removed 6 bases at V and 2 bases at J, leaving 8 bases unmatched. From germline, CDR1 is SGHTS and CDR2 YDEGEE. This CDR3 is built from 15 residues. The CDR3 DNA reads as TGTGCCAGCACCACAGAGGGACTAGACACAGATACGCAGTATTTT. It specifies CASTTEGLDTDTQYF.

The rearrangement links TRBV19 to TRBJ2-7, with D hard to call. The germline V and J ends were trimmed by 2 bases and 0 bases, with 8 bases remaining between them. This CDR3 contains 14 residues. The germline V gene has CDR1 LNHDA and CDR2 SQIVND (reference sequence). The DNA for the CDR3 is TGTGCCAGTAGTATAAGTCCAGCCTCCTACGAGCAGTACTTC. It is translated as CASSISPASYEQYF.

The CDR3 reads CSVVSSSNTEAFF. For the CDR3, the DNA is TGCAGCGTTGTGTCCAGTTCGAACACTGAAGCTTTCTTT. The chain uses TRBV29-1 and TRBJ1-1; no definite D call. V was trimmed by 4 bases and J by 1 base, leaving 10 bases between them. The CDR3 contains 13 residues. Germline CDR1 reads SQVTM; CDR2 reads ANQGSEA. Variable domain in full (rest from reference TRBV29-1 and TRBJ1-1): SAVISQKPSRDICQRGTSLTIQCQVDSQVTMMFWYRQQPGQSLTLIATANQGSEATYESGFVIDKFPISRPNLTFSTLTVSNMSPEDSSIYLCSVVSSSNTEAFFGQGTRLTVV.

This clone was recorded only once. The chain employs TRBV2 and TRBJ1-2, with D possibly matching TRBD1 (6 bases). Trimming cost V 11 bases and J 6 bases, with 13 bases left between them. Germline lookup yields CDR1 SNHLY and CDR2 FYNNEI. The length of the CDR3 is 11 residues. The CDR3 DNA reads as TGTGCCGTCCGAGGGGGGGATGGCTACACCTTC. It encodes CAVRGGDGYTF.

V is TRBV5-6 and J is TRBJ2-5, with 8 bases matching TRBD2. This CDR3 comprises 15 residues. After removal of 3 bases from V and 1 base from J, the junction contained 5 bases not matched to a gene. Germline CDR1 SGHDT, CDR2 YYEEEE. As DNA, the CDR3 is TGTGCCAGCAGCTCCGCGGGGGGTCCCCAAGAGACCCAGTACTTC. It specifies CASSSAGGPQETQYF.

A single count supports this clone. The V gene is TRBV27, the J gene TRBJ2-3, with a possible D match to TRBD2 (6 bases). V was pared by 6 bases and J by 1 base, with 14 bases between. The CDR3 extends over 15 amino acids. In germline, CDR1 is MNHEY, CDR2 SMNVEV (reference sequence). CDR3 nucleotide sequence: TGTGCCAGCAGCTTCTATAGCGGACGCACAGATACGCAGTATTTT. Amino acid sequence: CASSFYSGRTDTQYF.

This clone was counted once. The junction departs from the called germline gene at one end, perhaps through a read error. The chain couples TRBV7-7 to TRBJ2-7; D ambiguous. The CDR3 contains 15 residues. Germline-derived CDR1 and CDR2 are SSHAT and FNYEAQ (reference sequence). Here the CDR3 DNA reads TGTGCCAGCAGCCCTTCCCTTGAGCCCTCCCACGAGCAGTACTTC. It yields the protein CASSPSLEPSHEQYF.

The chain combines TRBV19 with TRBJ2-2; TRBD1 matches at 10 bases. Per the germline V gene, CDR1 is LNHDA and CDR2 is SQIVND (reference sequence). Germline trimming cut 4 bases from V and 6 bases from J; bases unmatched to any gene: 8. The CDR3 contains 16 residues. CDR3 sequence: CASSRYTGTGAGELFF. The CDR3 DNA sequence: TGTGCCAGTAGTAGGTACACCGGGACAGGGGCCGGGGAGCTGTTTTTT.

This chain's CDR3 is CSAQGDYGYTF. In nucleotides, the CDR3 is TGCAGTGCCCAGGGGGACTATGGCTACACCTTC. The chain has TRBV20-1 and TRBJ1-2, with 7 positions matching TRBD1. J was trimmed by 3 bases and V by 6 bases; bases with no gene match: 1. The CDR3 loop spans 11 amino acids. CDR1 DFQATT and CDR2 SNEGSKA come from the germline V gene (reference sequence).

The chain recombines TRBV7-8 with TRBJ2-7; 7 nucleotides match TRBD2. CDR1 is SGHVS, CDR2 FQNEAQ, per germline. CDR3 length: 16 residues. V shed 2 bases, J shed 5 bases, and the junction held 12 bases outside the gene matches. The CDR3 region is CASSLQRLGGSHEQYF. The CDR3 DNA reads TGTGCCAGCAGCTTACAGAGGCTCGGGGGGAGCCACGAGCAGTACTTC. Combining the CDR3 with reference TRBV7-8 and TRBJ2-7 gives the whole variable domain GAGVSQSPRYKVAKRGQDVALRCDPISGHVSLFWYQQALGQGPEFLTYFQNEAQLDKSGLPSDRFFAERPEGSVSTLKIQRTQQEDSAVYLCASSLQRLGGSHEQYFGPGTRLTVT.

The chain joins TRBV7-8 to TRBJ1-1, with a weak D call TRBD1 (5 bases). Germline lookup yields CDR1 SGHVS and CDR2 FQNEAQ. Deletions cut 0 bases from V and 1 base from J, with 9 bases between. The CDR3 contains 15 residues. As DNA, the CDR3 is TGTGCCAGCAGCTTAGCGGGGCAGTGGAACACTGAAGCTTTCTTT. It translates to CASSLAGQWNTEAFF. The full variable domain, completed using reference TRBV7-8 and TRBJ1-1, is GAGVSQSPRYKVAKRGQDVALRCDPISGHVSLFWYQQALGQGPEFLTYFQNEAQLDKSGLPSDRFFAERPEGSVSTLKIQRTQQEDSAVYLCASSLAGQWNTEAFFGQGTRLTVV.

The gene calls are TRBV6-1 and TRBJ1-6; D possibly corresponds to TRBD1 (5 bases). CDR3 length equals 15 residues. V gave up 6 bases and J gave up 2 bases, with 11 bases separating them. CDR1 MNHNS and CDR2 SASEGT come from the germline V gene. The CDR3 protein is CASRGRGAYNSPLHF. The CDR3 bases are TGTGCCAGCAGGGGGAGGGGTGCCTATAATTCACCCCTCCACTTT.

The V gene is TRBV7-2, the J gene TRBJ2-5; 8 bases align to TRBD2. The V and J ends lost 2 bases and 4 bases, in that order; junction bases with no gene match: 3. The CDR3 contains 14 residues. Germline values: CDR1 SGHTA, CDR2 FQGNSA. CDR3 loop: CASSLTAGVETQYF. Written as DNA, the CDR3 is TGTGCCAGCAGCTTAACAGCGGGGGTAGAGACCCAGTACTTC.

The V call is TRBV4-1, the J call TRBJ1-1; 10 positions match TRBD1. Per the germline V gene, CDR1 is MGHRA and CDR2 is YSYEKL. J was trimmed by 11 bases and V by 4 bases; bases with no gene match: 7. This CDR3 has 13 amino acids. The CDR3 here is CASSLSDRGSAFF. CDR3 nucleotide sequence: TGCGCCAGCAGCCTCTCGGACAGGGGGAGCGCTTTCTTT.

V is TRBV18 and J is TRBJ1-6, with 7 bases matching TRBD1. The V segment lost 1 base and the J segment 11 bases; nucleotides outside the gene matches: 8. The CDR3 has 15 residues. Per germline, CDR1 KGHSH and CDR2 LQKENI. CDR3 amino acids: CASSPRLTGDTPLHF. In DNA, the CDR3 is TGTGCCAGCTCACCACGGCTCACAGGGGATACACCCCTCCACTTT.

The rearrangement uses TRBV5-6 and TRBJ1-3; D ambiguous. Germline CDR1 SGHDT, CDR2 YYEEEE. Trimming pared 2 bases from V and 3 bases from J, leaving 9 bases between. The CDR3 covers 14 residues. This CDR3 reads CASSFGPNGNTIYF. Written as DNA, the CDR3 is TGTGCCAGCAGCTTCGGCCCTAATGGAAACACCATATATTTT.

Here the CDR3 reads CASSDVGLAGTNEQFF. CDR3 DNA sequence: TGTGCCAGCAGTGATGTTGGGCTAGCGGGGACCAATGAGCAGTTCTTC. This sequence joins TRBV2 and TRBJ2-1; 9 nucleotides match TRBD2. Trimming took 3 bases from V and 6 from J; bases not matched to a gene: 9. Germline lookup yields CDR1 SNHLY and CDR2 FYNNEI. The CDR3 sequence is 16 residues long.

This clone was recorded a few times. The J gene is TRBJ1-1, the V gene TRBV5-4; D might be TRBD1 (5 bases). The V end was cut by 2 bases, the J end by 6 bases, with 8 bases between. The CDR3 length is 12 residues. Germline V CDR1 and CDR2: SGHNT, YYREEE (reference sequence). The CDR3 nucleotides read TGTGCCAGCAGCTTAACGGGGGCTGAAGCTTTCTTT. Its translation: CASSLTGAEAFF.

V gene TRBV5-1 combines with J gene TRBJ2-6; perhaps D is TRBD1 or TRBD2 (6 bases each). Germline CDR1 SGHRS, CDR2 YFSETQ. Trimming stripped 0 bases from V and 9 bases from J, with 22 bases between. The CDR3 runs to 18 residues. The CDR3 spells CASSLGRPGAERVNVLTF. The CDR3 DNA is TGCGCCAGCAGCTTGGGCCGTCCGGGGGCAGAACGGGTCAACGTCCTGACTTTC.

This chain joins TRBV6-5 and TRBJ1-2; 8 bases fit TRBD1. V shed 2 bases, J shed 4 bases, and the junction held 6 bases outside the gene matches. This CDR3 has 15 residues. CDR1 and CDR2 (germline): MNHEY, SVGAGI. The CDR3 DNA reads as TGTGCCAGCAGTTACGGACAGGGCGGAGGCTATGGCTACACCTTC. Translated, it gives CASSYGQGGGYGYTF.

This rearrangement joins TRBV4-3 to TRBJ2-3; 12 bases align to TRBD2. From germline, CDR1 is LGHNA and CDR2 YSLEER. Trimming removed 0 bases from V and 4 bases from J; junction bases left unmatched: 8. This CDR3 is 18 amino acids long. The CDR3 DNA reads TGCGCCAGCAGCCAAGAAGAGCTAGCGGGGGGGCCCGCAGATACGCAGTATTTT. Translated: CASSQEELAGGPADTQYF.

The chain employs TRBV5-4 and TRBJ2-5, with a possible D match to TRBD1 (5 bases). The CDR3 is 14 residues long. Germline assignment: CDR1 SGHNT and CDR2 YYREEE (reference sequence). Between the trimmed V and J ends, which lost 4 bases and 5 bases, there was a span of 15 bases. CDR3 in DNA: TGTGCCAGCAGCCAGCCTCAGGGAACGGAGACCCAGTACTTC. Encoded protein: CASSQPQGTETQYF.

The rearrangement uses TRBV5-1 and TRBJ2-5, with D unclear. The CDR3 length is 12 residues. Germline V gene sequence: CDR1 SGHRS, CDR2 YFSETQ. Deletions cut 0 bases from V and 1 base from J, with 1 base between. CDR3 nucleotide sequence: TGCGCCAGCAGCTTGGCCCAAGAGACCCAGTACTTC. It yields the protein CASSLAQETQYF.

The rearrangement joins TRBV7-9 to TRBJ2-1; 12 bases match TRBD2. Germline CDR1 is SEHNR and CDR2 is FQNEAQ (reference sequence). CDR3 size: 15 residues. The ends lost 5 bases at V and 4 bases at J; junction bases unmatched: 3. The CDR3 loop reads CASSPGTSGYNEQFF. CDR3 coding DNA: TGTGCCAGCAGCCCCGGGACTAGCGGGTACAATGAGCAGTTCTTC.

The chain recombines TRBV6-4 with TRBJ1-5; D is unclear. This CDR3 is 15 amino acids long. Trimming stripped 0 bases from V and 0 bases from J, with 6 bases between. From germline, CDR1 is MRHNA and CDR2 SNTAGT. DNA for the CDR3: TGTGCCAGCAGTGACTCCAGCTATAGCAATCAGCCCCAGCATTTT. Encoded protein: CASSDSSYSNQPQHF.